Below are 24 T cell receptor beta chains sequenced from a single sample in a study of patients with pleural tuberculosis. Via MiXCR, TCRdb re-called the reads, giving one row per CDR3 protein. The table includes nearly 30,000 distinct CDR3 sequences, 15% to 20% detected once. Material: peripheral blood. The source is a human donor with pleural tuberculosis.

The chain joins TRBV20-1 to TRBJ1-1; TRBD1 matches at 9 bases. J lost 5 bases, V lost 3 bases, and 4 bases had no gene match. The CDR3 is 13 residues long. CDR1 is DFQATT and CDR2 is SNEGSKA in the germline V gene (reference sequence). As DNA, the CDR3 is TGCAGTGCTAGGGACAGGGGCTTGACTGAAGCTTTCTTT. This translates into CSARDRGLTEAFF.

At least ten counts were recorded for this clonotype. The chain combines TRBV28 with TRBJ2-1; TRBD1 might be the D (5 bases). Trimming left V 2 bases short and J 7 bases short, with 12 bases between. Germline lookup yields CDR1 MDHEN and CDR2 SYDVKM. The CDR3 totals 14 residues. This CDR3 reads CASSLSTGQNEQFF. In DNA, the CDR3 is TGTGCCAGCAGTTTAAGTACAGGCCAAAATGAGCAGTTCTTC.

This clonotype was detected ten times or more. The CDR3 protein is CASSQTYGDWPYEQYF. The DNA of the CDR3 is TGCGCCAGCAGCCAAACCTACGGAGATTGGCCCTACGAGCAGTACTTC. This chain uses TRBV4-1 with TRBJ2-7, with unresolved D. V was clipped by 2 bases and J by 2 bases, with 16 bases between them. The CDR3 totals 16 residues. Germline loops: CDR1 MGHRA, CDR2 YSYEKL.

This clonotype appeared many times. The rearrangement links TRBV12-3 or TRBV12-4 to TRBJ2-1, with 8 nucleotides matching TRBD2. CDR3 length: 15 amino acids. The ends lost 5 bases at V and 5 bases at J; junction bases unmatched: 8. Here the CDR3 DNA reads TGTGCCAGCAGTCCTTCACTAGCGGCTGACAATGAGCAGTTCTTC. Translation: CASSPSLAADNEQFF.

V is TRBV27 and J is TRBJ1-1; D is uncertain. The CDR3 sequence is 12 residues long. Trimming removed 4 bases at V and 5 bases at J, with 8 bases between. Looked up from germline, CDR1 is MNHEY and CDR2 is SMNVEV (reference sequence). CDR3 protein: CASSSTGTEAFF. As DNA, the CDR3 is TGTGCCAGCAGTTCGACGGGGACTGAAGCTTTCTTT.

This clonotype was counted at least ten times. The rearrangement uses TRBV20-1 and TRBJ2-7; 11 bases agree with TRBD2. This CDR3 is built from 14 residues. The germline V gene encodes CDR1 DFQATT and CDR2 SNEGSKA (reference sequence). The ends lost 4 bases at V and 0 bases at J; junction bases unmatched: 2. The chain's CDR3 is CSATGTSGSYEQYF. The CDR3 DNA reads TGCAGTGCTACCGGGACTAGCGGCTCCTACGAGCAGTACTTC.

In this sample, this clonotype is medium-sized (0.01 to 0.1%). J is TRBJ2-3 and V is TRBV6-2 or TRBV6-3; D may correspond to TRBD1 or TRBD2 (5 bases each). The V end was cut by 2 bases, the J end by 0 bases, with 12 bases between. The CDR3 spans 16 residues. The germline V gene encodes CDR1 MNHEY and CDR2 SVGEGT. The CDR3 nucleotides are TGTGCCAGCAGTTACCGGGGACGACTAAGCACAGATACGCAGTATTTT. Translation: CASSYRGRLSTDTQYF.

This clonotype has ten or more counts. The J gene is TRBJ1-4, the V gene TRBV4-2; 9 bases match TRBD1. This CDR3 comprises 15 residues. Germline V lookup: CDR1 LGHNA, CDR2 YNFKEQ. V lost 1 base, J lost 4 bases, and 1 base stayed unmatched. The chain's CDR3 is CASSQGDRDNEKLFF. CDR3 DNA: TGTGCCAGCAGCCAAGGGGACAGGGATAATGAAAAACTGTTTTTT.

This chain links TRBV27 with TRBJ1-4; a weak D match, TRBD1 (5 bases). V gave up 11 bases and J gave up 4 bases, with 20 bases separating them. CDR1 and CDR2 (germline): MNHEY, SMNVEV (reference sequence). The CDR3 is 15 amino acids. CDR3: CAGNGGTSSNEKLFF. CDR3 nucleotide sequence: TGTGCCGGCAATGGGGGGACGAGCAGTAATGAAAAACTGTTTTTT.

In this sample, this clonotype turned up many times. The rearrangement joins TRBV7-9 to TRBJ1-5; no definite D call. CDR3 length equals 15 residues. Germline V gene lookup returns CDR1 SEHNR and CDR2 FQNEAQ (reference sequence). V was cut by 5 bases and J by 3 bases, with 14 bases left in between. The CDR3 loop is CASSGSDGSNQPQHF. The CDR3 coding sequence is TGTGCCAGCAGCGGGTCAGACGGCTCCAATCAGCCCCAGCATTTT.

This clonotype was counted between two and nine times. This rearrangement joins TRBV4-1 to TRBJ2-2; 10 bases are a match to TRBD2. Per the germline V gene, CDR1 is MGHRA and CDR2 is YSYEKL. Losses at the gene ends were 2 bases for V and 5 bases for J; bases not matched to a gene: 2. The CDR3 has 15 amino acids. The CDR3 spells CASSQTSGVTGELFF. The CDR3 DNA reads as TGCGCCAGCAGCCAAACTAGCGGGGTAACCGGGGAGCTGTTTTTT.

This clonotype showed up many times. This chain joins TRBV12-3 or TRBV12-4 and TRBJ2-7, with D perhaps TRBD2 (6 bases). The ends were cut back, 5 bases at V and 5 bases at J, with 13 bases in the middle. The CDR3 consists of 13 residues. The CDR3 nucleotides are TGTGCCAGCAGTCTGGGGGGTAGTAACGAGCAGTACTTC. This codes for CASSLGGSNEQYF.

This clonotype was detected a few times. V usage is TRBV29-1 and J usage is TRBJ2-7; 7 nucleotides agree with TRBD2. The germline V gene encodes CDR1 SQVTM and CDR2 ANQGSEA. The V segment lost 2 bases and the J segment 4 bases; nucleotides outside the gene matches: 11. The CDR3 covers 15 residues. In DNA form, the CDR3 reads TGCAGCGTTGAAAACGAGGCGGGAGCTTCTTACGAGCAGTACTTC. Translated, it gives CSVENEAGASYEQYF.

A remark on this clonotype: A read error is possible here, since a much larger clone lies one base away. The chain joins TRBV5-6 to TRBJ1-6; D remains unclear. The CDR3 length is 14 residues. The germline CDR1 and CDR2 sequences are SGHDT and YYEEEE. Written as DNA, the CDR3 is TGTGTCAGCAGCCTTAGAGATTGGGGAGGCCCCCTCCACTTT. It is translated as CVSSLRDWGGPLHF. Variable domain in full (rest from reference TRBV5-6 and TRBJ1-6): DAGVTQSPTHLIKTRGQQVTLRCSPKSGHDTVSWYQQALGQGPQFIFQYYEEEERQRGNFPDRFSGHQFPNYSSELNVNALLLGDSALYLCVSSLRDWGGPLHFGNGTRLTVT.

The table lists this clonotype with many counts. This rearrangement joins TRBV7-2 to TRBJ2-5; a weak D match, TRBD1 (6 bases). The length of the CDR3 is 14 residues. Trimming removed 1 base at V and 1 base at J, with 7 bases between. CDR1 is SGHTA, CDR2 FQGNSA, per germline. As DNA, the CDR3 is TGTGCCAGCAGCTTAGTACAGGGCCAAGAGACCCAGTACTTC. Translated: CASSLVQGQETQYF. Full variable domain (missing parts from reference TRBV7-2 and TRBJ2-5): GAGVSQSPSNKVTEKGKDVELRCDPISGHTALYWYRQSLGQGLEFLIYFQGNSAPDKSGLPSDRFSAERTGGSVSTLTIQRTQQEDSAVYLCASSLVQGQETQYFGPGTRLLVL.

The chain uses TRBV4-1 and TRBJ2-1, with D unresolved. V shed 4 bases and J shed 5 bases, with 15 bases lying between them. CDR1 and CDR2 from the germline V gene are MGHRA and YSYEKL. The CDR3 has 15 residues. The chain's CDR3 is CASSPKTAGNNEQFF. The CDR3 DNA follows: TGCGCCAGCAGCCCCAAAACGGCCGGAAACAATGAGCAGTTCTTC.

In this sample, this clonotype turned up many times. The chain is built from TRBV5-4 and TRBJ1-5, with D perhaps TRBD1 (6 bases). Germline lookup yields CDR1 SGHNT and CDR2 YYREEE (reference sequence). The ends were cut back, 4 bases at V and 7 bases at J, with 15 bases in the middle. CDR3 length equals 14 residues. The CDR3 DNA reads TGTGCCAGCAGCCCCGGGGGGGCAGGGCAGCCCCAGCATTTT. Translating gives CASSPGGAGQPQHF.

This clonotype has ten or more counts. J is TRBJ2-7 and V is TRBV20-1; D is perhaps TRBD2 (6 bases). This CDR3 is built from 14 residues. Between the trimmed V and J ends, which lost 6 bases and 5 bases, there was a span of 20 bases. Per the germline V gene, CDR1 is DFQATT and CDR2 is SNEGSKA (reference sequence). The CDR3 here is CSAPREQALDEQYF. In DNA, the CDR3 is TGCAGTGCCCCTCGGGAGCAGGCTCTAGACGAGCAGTACTTC.

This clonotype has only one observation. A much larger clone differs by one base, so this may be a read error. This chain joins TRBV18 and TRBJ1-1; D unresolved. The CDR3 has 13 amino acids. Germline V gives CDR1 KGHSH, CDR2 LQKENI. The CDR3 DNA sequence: TGTGCCAGCTCACCACTCCGAGACACTAAAGCTTTCTTT. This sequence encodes CASSPLRDTKAFF.

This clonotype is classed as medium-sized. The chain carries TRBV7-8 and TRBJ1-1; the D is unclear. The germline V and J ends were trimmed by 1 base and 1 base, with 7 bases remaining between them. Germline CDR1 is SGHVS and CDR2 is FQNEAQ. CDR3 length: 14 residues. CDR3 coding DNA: TGTGCCAGCAGCTTAGGGACCGCGAACACTGAAGCTTTCTTT. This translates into CASSLGTANTEAFF. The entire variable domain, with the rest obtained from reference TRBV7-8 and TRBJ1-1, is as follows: GAGVSQSPRYKVAKRGQDVALRCDPISGHVSLFWYQQALGQGPEFLTYFQNEAQLDKSGLPSDRFFAERPEGSVSTLKIQRTQQEDSAVYLCASSLGTANTEAFFGQGTRLTVV.

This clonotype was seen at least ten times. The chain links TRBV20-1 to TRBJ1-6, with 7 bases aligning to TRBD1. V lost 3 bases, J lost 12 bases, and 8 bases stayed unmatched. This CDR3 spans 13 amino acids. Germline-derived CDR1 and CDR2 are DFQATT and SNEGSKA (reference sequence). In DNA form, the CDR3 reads TGCAGTGCTAGCCCGACAGGGTCCGTACCCCTCCACTTT. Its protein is CSASPTGSVPLHF.

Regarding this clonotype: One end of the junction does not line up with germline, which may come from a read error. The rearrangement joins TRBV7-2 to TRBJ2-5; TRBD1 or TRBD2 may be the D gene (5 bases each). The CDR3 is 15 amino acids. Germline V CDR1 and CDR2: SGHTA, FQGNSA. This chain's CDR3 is CARSRDDPGQETQYF. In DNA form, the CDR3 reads TGTGCCCGCAGCAGAGATGATCCGGGGCAGGAGACCCAGTACTTC.

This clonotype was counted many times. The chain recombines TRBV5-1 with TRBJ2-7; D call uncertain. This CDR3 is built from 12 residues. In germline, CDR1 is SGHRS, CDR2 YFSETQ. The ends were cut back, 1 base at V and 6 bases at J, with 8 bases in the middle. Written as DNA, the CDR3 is TGCGCCAGCAGCTTGTGGGCAGCCGAGCAGTACTTC. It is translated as CASSLWAAEQYF.

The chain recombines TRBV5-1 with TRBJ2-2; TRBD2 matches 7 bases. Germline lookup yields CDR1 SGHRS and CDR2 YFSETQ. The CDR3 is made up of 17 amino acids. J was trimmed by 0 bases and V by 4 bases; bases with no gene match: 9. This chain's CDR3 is CASSPNAGLANTGELFF. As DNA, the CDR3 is TGCGCCAGCAGCCCGAACGCCGGACTAGCGAACACCGGGGAGCTGTTTTTT.